The source of this T cell receptor (beta chain) is a study of blood T cell repertoires in COVID-19. Study summary: The cDNA or gDNA used as material had been derived from T cells, B-cell-depleted T cells, or PBMCs.

Methods used by the authors: Reference gene primer amplification yielded estimated nucleated cell counts. Profiled with immunoSEQ multiplex PCR; TCRdb holds only in-frame clones, not every one. V, J and clone size reflect that table, while D and trimming were determined from the DNA. The table includes around 30,000 clones, roughly 83% detected once. This sequence originates from a human donor in a cohort sampled during active COVID-19. Sequenced: peripheral blood.

CDR3 bases: TGTGCCAGCTCACCGGCGGGCTCTGGGGCCAACGTCCTGACTTTC. It translates to CASSPAGSGANVLTF. This rearrangement joins TRBV18 to TRBJ2-6; TRBD2 is a possible D gene (5 bases). The V end was cut by 3 bases, the J end by 0 bases, with 6 bases between. The CDR3 length is 15 residues. CDR1 and CDR2 from the germline V gene are KGHSH and LQKENI.